One sample yielded the 4 T cell receptor beta chains listed below, sequenced in a study of blood T cell repertoires in COVID-19. Clones were sequenced by immunoSEQ multiplex PCR, and TCRdb holds only the in-frame ones, with some missing. Of around 400,000 clones in the sample, 89% were seen once. Sequenced sample: PBMCs or T cells enriched from blood (not recorded which). All receptors come from a woman aged 25-40 years who had recovered from COVID-19.

V and J are TRBV7-6 and TRBJ2-1; perhaps TRBD2 as D (6 bases). The V end lost 1 base, the J end lost 6 bases, and 13 bases lay between the germline ends. The CDR3 runs 15 residues. CDR1 and CDR2 (germline): SGHVS, FNYEAQ. The CDR3: CASSLDRGLSNEQFF. In DNA, the CDR3 is TGTGCCAGCAGCTTAGACCGGGGACTCTCCAATGAGCAGTTCTTC.

The V and J genes are TRBV27 and TRBJ2-5; D is possibly TRBD2 (5 bases). There are 12 residues in the CDR3. Germline V gene sequence: CDR1 MNHEY, CDR2 SMNVEV (reference sequence). Deletions cut 11 bases from V and 2 bases from J, with 12 bases between. The DNA of the CDR3 is TGTGCCCGGGGTAGGGTTCAAGAGACCCAGTACTTC. It is translated as CARGRVQETQYF.

The rearrangement uses TRBV27 and TRBJ1-1; D is possibly TRBD1 (5 bases). The germline V gene encodes CDR1 MNHEY and CDR2 SMNVEV (reference sequence). The CDR3 totals 15 residues. Trimming took 6 bases from V and 0 from J, leaving 14 bases between them. The CDR3 loop is CASSEGWGMNTEAFF. The CDR3 coding sequence is TGTGCCAGCAGCGAAGGGTGGGGCATGAACACTGAAGCTTTCTTT.

The genes are TRBV29-1 and TRBJ2-6; unclear D gene. Looked up from germline, CDR1 is SQVTM and CDR2 is ANQGSEA. CDR3 length: 13 amino acids. Trimming shortened V by 6 bases and J by 0 bases, and 6 bases separated the two germline ends. CDR3 sequence: CSVAVSGANVLTF. The CDR3 coding sequence is TGCAGCGTGGCCGTCTCTGGGGCCAACGTCCTGACTTTC.